Each of the 17 T cell receptor beta chains below was sequenced from the same sample in a study of blood T cell repertoires in COVID-19. Some clones are missing from TCRdb's copy, which holds only in-frame ones; the method was immunoSEQ multiplex PCR. The repertoire consists of about 37,000 clones, with roughly 86% occurring once and the leading ten covering approximately 7.2%. Sequences were obtained from peripheral blood. These receptors were obtained from a human donor in a cohort sampled during active COVID-19.

The V gene is TRBV5-1, the J gene TRBJ2-7, with 9 positions matching TRBD2. The germline CDR1 and CDR2 sequences are SGHRS and YFSETQ. This CDR3 comprises 17 residues. J gave up 3 bases and V 0 bases, and 10 bases lay outside the gene matches. CDR3 residues: CASSLEGTSLGGYEQYF. CDR3 in DNA: TGCGCCAGCAGCTTGGAAGGGACTAGCCTAGGAGGCTACGAGCAGTACTTC.

V is TRBV3-1 (or the pseudogene TRBV3-2) and J is TRBJ1-1, with D maybe TRBD1 (5 bases). Trimming removed 0 bases at V and 14 bases at J, with 13 bases between. This CDR3 region has 12 residues. Germline assignment: CDR1 LGHDT and CDR2 YNNKEL (reference sequence). The CDR3 loop is CASSQDGYRLFF. The CDR3 region has the DNA TGTGCCAGCAGCCAAGATGGCTACAGGCTGTTCTTT.

The gene calls are TRBV19 and TRBJ1-1, with 12 bases aligning to TRBD1. Germline CDR1 is LNHDA and CDR2 is SQIVND (reference sequence). The CDR3 totals 15 residues. The ends lost 6 bases at V and 6 bases at J; junction bases unmatched: 8. The CDR3 here is CASRRPGQGAAEAFF. The CDR3 DNA follows: TGTGCCAGTAGGCGTCCGGGACAGGGGGCCGCTGAAGCTTTCTTT.

This chain connects TRBV19 to TRBJ1-2, with D possibly being TRBD1 (6 bases). V shed 9 bases and J shed 4 bases, with 12 bases lying between them. Germline lookup yields CDR1 LNHDA and CDR2 SQIVND (reference sequence). CDR3 length: 12 residues. The DNA of the CDR3 is TGTGCCAGCGAAGACAGGTTCTATGGCTACACCTTC. Translation gives CASEDRFYGYTF.

V and J are TRBV30 and TRBJ2-5; TRBD2 matches 7 bases. The V gene's germline CDR1 is GTSNPN and CDR2 SVGIG (reference sequence). The CDR3 length is 16 residues. Trimming cost V 2 bases and J 5 bases; bases outside gene matches: 14. The CDR3 spells CAWSIGAAGVGETQYF. CDR3 nucleotides: TGTGCCTGGAGTATCGGGGCGGCGGGGGTCGGGGAGACCCAGTACTTC.

CDR3 in amino acids: CASSYGTGPYLDEQYF. CDR3 coding DNA: TGTGCCAGCAGTTACGGGACAGGGCCCTACCTCGACGAGCAGTACTTC. The rearrangement joins TRBV6-6 to TRBJ2-7, with TRBD1 matching 9 bases. V was clipped by 2 bases and J by 5 bases; unmatched bases: 10. From germline, CDR1 is MNHNY and CDR2 SVGAGI (reference sequence). This CDR3 comprises 16 residues.

This chain connects TRBV19 to TRBJ2-3; 10 nucleotides align to TRBD1. Unmatched junction bases numbered 6, after V lost 7 bases and J lost 5 bases. Germline-derived CDR1 and CDR2 are LNHDA and SQIVND (reference sequence). This CDR3 is built from 14 residues. CDR3 DNA sequence: TGTGCCAGTACCGCGACAGGGGGCGTAGATACGCAGTATTTT. Protein product: CASTATGGVDTQYF.

This chain links TRBV29-1 with TRBJ2-1; D might be TRBD2 (5 bases). Trimming took 6 bases from V and 7 from J, leaving 7 bases between them. From germline, CDR1 is SQVTM and CDR2 ANQGSEA. The CDR3 is 10 amino acids. CDR3 in DNA: TGCAGCGTCGGGGAAAATGAGCAGTTCTTC. It is translated as CSVGENEQFF.

The rearrangement uses TRBV29-1 and TRBJ2-3; TRBD1 might be the D (5 bases). This CDR3 has 14 amino acids. Germline-derived CDR1 and CDR2 are SQVTM and ANQGSEA. V shed 1 base and J shed 4 bases, with 12 bases lying between them. This chain's CDR3 is CSVEVGRAPDTQYF. The CDR3 bases are TGCAGCGTTGAAGTCGGCAGGGCCCCAGATACGCAGTATTTT.

Remarks on this clone: The junction departs from germline at one end; a sequencing error may be responsible. This chain connects TRBV3-1 (or the pseudogene TRBV3-2) to TRBJ2-4, with 7 bases identical to TRBD1. Germline lookup yields CDR1 LGHDT and CDR2 YNNKEL (reference sequence). There are 11 residues in the CDR3. The CDR3 nucleotides read TGTGCCAGCAGCTCCGACAGGGTAGTTGACTTC. It encodes CASSSDRVVDF.

The chain recombines TRBV6-2 or TRBV6-3 with TRBJ2-2; a possible D gene is TRBD2 (6 bases). Germline V gene lookup returns CDR1 MNHEY and CDR2 SVGEGT. Trimming cost V 5 bases and J 2 bases, with 9 bases left between them. This CDR3 is 14 amino acids long. The CDR3 DNA follows: TGTGCCAGCAGTCGGGACTCAAACACCGGGGAGCTGTTTTTT. It specifies CASSRDSNTGELFF.

The chain employs TRBV19 and TRBJ2-2; 10 bases line up with TRBD2. Germline CDR1 reads LNHDA; CDR2 reads SQIVND (reference sequence). The ends lost 2 bases at V and 4 bases at J; junction bases unmatched: 10. CDR3 length: 18 residues. The CDR3 loop reads CASSIPASGSRGTGELFF. For the CDR3, the DNA is TGTGCCAGTAGTATACCGGCTAGCGGGAGTCGAGGCACCGGGGAGCTGTTTTTT.

The chain uses TRBV27 and TRBJ2-2; perhaps TRBD1 as D (6 bases). CDR3 length: 14 amino acids. V shed 4 bases and J shed 1 base, with 7 bases lying between them. Per germline, CDR1 MNHEY and CDR2 SMNVEV (reference sequence). The CDR3 nucleotides are TGTGCCAGCAGTTGGGGACAGAACACCGGGGAGCTGTTTTTT. Its translation: CASSWGQNTGELFF.

This chain uses TRBV6-2 or TRBV6-3 with TRBJ2-7, with D perhaps matching TRBD2 (5 bases). Germline lookup yields CDR1 MNHEY and CDR2 SVGEGT. The V gene lost 4 bases and the J gene lost 5 bases, with 21 bases spanning the gap. The length of the CDR3 is 16 residues. CDR3 protein: CASSSPEAALVHEQYF. The DNA of the CDR3 is TGTGCCAGCAGTTCTCCTGAAGCGGCCTTGGTCCACGAGCAGTACTTC.

The V gene is TRBV27, the J gene TRBJ2-1; 8 bases align to TRBD2. Germline V gene data show CDR1 as MNHEY and CDR2 as SMNVEV (reference sequence). V was clipped by 6 bases and J by 8 bases; unmatched bases: 12. The CDR3 is 15 amino acids. CDR3 in DNA: TGTGCCAGCAGACCCCGGGGGGGCAGATTAGATGAGCAGTTCTTC. This gives the protein CASRPRGGRLDEQFF.

In DNA, the CDR3 is TGTGCCAGCAGCCGCAGTATGGACGAGCAGTACTTC. Its protein product is CASSRSMDEQYF. This chain links TRBV6-2 or TRBV6-3 with TRBJ2-7; no definite D call. There are 12 residues in the CDR3. CDR1 is MNHEY, CDR2 SVGEGT, per germline. Trimming stripped 6 bases from V and 5 bases from J, with 11 bases between.

This chain links TRBV20-1 with TRBJ2-1, with D maybe TRBD1 (6 bases). The CDR3 length is 14 residues. Germline CDR1 and CDR2: DFQATT and SNEGSKA (reference sequence). Between the trimmed V and J ends, which lost 3 bases and 4 bases, there was a span of 13 bases. The CDR3: CSASFRGTYNEQFF. In nucleotides, the CDR3 is TGCAGTGCTAGTTTCAGGGGAACGTACAATGAGCAGTTCTTC.